These 21 T cell receptor beta chains came from one sample sequenced in a study of blood T cell repertoires in COVID-19. Profiled with immunoSEQ multiplex PCR; TCRdb holds only in-frame clones, not every one. There are about 280,000 clones in the sample; approximately 86% occur only once, and less than 2.5% lies in the top ten. The sequenced sample consisted of peripheral blood. The receptors derive from a woman in her 30s who had recovered from COVID-19.

This clone was seen a handful of times. The genes are TRBV11-2 and TRBJ2-2; 8 positions match TRBD2. The CDR3 runs to 17 residues. Germline lookup yields CDR1 SGHAT and CDR2 FQNNGV. J lost 2 bases, V lost 5 bases, and 10 bases had no gene match. DNA for the CDR3: TGTGCCAGCAGCATATACCCGGGACTAGGAAACACCGGGGAGCTGTTTTTT. Translated, it gives CASSIYPGLGNTGELFF.

The V gene is TRBV7-3, the J gene TRBJ2-3, with D possibly matching TRBD2 (5 bases). This CDR3 has 13 amino acids. V lost 5 bases, J lost 6 bases, and 12 bases lay in between. CDR1 and CDR2 (germline): SGHTA, FQGTGA. CDR3 loop: CASSPGYGDTQYF. The CDR3 DNA reads as TGTGCCAGCAGCCCGGGGTACGGGGATACGCAGTATTTT.

V usage is TRBV5-6 and J usage is TRBJ2-5; D gene uncertain. The CDR3 runs 13 residues. Looked up from germline, CDR1 is SGHDT and CDR2 is YYEEEE. V was cut by 4 bases and J by 1 base, with 8 bases left in between. The CDR3 loop reads CASSLTIQETQYF. In DNA form, the CDR3 reads TGTGCCAGCAGCCTGACAATCCAAGAGACCCAGTACTTC.

This clone was counted once. The genes are TRBV2 and TRBJ1-5, with D perhaps matching TRBD1 (6 bases). V was shortened by 8 bases and J by 3 bases, with 14 bases between the two germline ends. From germline, CDR1 is SNHLY and CDR2 FYNNEI. CDR3 length: 14 residues. The CDR3 protein is CASGQGRNNQPQHF. The DNA for the CDR3 is TGTGCCAGCGGCCAGGGGCGGAACAATCAGCCCCAGCATTTT. The variable domain in full, completed from reference TRBV2 and TRBJ1-5, reads EPEVTQTPSHQVTQMGQEVILRCVPISNHLYFYWYRQILGQKVEFLVSFYNNEISEKSEIFDDQFSVERPDGSNFTLKIRSTKLEDSAMYFCASGQGRNNQPQHFGDGTRLSIL.

V gene TRBV7-2 combines with J gene TRBJ2-3, with TRBD2 matching 8 bases. The CDR3 loop spans 15 amino acids. After removal of 5 bases from V and 0 bases from J, the junction contained 4 bases not matched to a gene. Germline CDR1 reads SGHTA; CDR2 reads FQGNSA. The DNA of the CDR3 is TGTGCCAGCAGCCAATCTAGCGGGAGCACAGATACGCAGTATTTT. Its translation: CASSQSSGSTDTQYF.

This chain's CDR3 is CSSWGGTEAFF. For the CDR3, the DNA is TGCAGCTCTTGGGGGGGGACTGAAGCTTTCTTT. The chain combines TRBV29-1 with TRBJ1-1, with a weak D call TRBD1 (5 bases). This CDR3 region has 11 residues. V lost 8 bases and J lost 5, with 12 bases in between. CDR1 and CDR2 (germline): SQVTM, ANQGSEA. Based on the CDR3 plus reference TRBV29-1 and TRBJ1-1, the full variable domain is SAVISQKPSRDICQRGTSLTIQCQVDSQVTMMFWYRQQPGQSLTLIATANQGSEATYESGFVIDKFPISRPNLTFSTLTVSNMSPEDSSIYLCSSWGGTEAFFGQGTRLTVV.

The chain has TRBV30 and TRBJ1-1, with D uncertain. The CDR3 sequence is 14 residues long. V lost 1 base, J lost 4 bases, and 13 bases lay in between. CDR1 and CDR2 (germline): GTSNPN, SVGIG (reference sequence). CDR3 in amino acids: CAWSGVTRGTEAFF. The CDR3 nucleotides read TGTGCCTGGAGTGGAGTAACACGGGGCACTGAAGCTTTCTTT.

The V and J genes are TRBV7-2 and TRBJ2-1; TRBD2 agrees at 11 bases. V was clipped by 5 bases and J by 6 bases; unmatched bases: 9. The V gene's germline CDR1 is SGHTA and CDR2 FQGNSA. This CDR3 region has 16 residues. CDR3 in amino acids: CASSVGTSGYLNEQFF. The CDR3 DNA sequence: TGTGCCAGCAGCGTCGGGACTAGCGGTTACCTCAATGAGCAGTTCTTC.

The chain joins TRBV27 to TRBJ1-2, with a possible D match to TRBD1 (6 bases). CDR1 is MNHEY and CDR2 is SMNVEV in the germline V gene (reference sequence). This CDR3 is built from 13 residues. Trimming took 7 bases from V and 4 from J, leaving 13 bases between them. For the CDR3, the DNA is TGTGCCAGCACCCACAGGGCTGGCTATGGCTACACCTTC. It yields the protein CASTHRAGYGYTF.

This chain uses TRBV9 with TRBJ1-2, with D maybe TRBD1 (6 bases). V gave up 5 bases and J gave up 4 bases, with 9 bases separating them. Germline CDR1 is SGDLS and CDR2 is YYNGEE. The CDR3 consists of 12 residues. In DNA, the CDR3 is TGTGCCAGCAGGGCACAGGGCTATGGCTACACCTTC. Its translation is CASRAQGYGYTF.

The genes are TRBV9 and TRBJ1-2; a weak D match, TRBD1 (6 bases). CDR1 SGDLS and CDR2 YYNGEE come from the germline V gene. The V end lost 3 bases, the J end lost 6 bases, and 21 bases lay between the germline ends. This CDR3 region has 16 residues. The CDR3 spells CASSGAGQSQYDGYTF. The CDR3 DNA follows: TGTGCCAGCAGCGGAGCGGGACAAAGCCAGTATGATGGCTACACCTTC.

The chain is built from TRBV4-1 and TRBJ1-1, with 8 bases matching TRBD1. V lost 5 bases and J lost 7; bases outside the gene matches: 6. The CDR3 runs to 13 residues. From germline, CDR1 is MGHRA and CDR2 YSYEKL. The CDR3, as DNA: TGCGCCAGCAGCGAGGACAGGGCCCTTGAAGCTTTCTTT. Amino acids: CASSEDRALEAFF.

J is TRBJ2-3 and V is TRBV7-9; 8 bases fit TRBD1. The junction had 1 base not matched to a gene; V was cut back by 3 bases and J by 2 bases. The CDR3 length is 14 residues. Germline values: CDR1 SEHNR, CDR2 FQNEAQ (reference sequence). The DNA of the CDR3 is TGTGCCAGCAGCTTGGGACAGGACACAGATACGCAGTATTTT. Translated: CASSLGQDTDTQYF.

This chain joins TRBV19 and TRBJ2-5, with D possibly being TRBD2 (5 bases). Germline V lookup: CDR1 LNHDA, CDR2 SQIVND (reference sequence). Trimming left V 7 bases short and J 5 bases short, with 17 bases between. The CDR3 is 14 amino acids. In DNA form, the CDR3 reads TGTGCCAGTAAGGCAGGCGGGTCTGGGGAGACCCAGTACTTC. The encoded protein is CASKAGGSGETQYF.

The gene calls are TRBV6-5 and TRBJ2-7; possible D gene TRBD1, 5 bases. CDR1 is MNHEY and CDR2 is SVGAGI in the germline V gene. V was cut by 10 bases and J by 0 bases, with 10 bases left in between. This CDR3 spans 12 amino acids. The CDR3 DNA follows: TGTGCCACCAGGGCAAGCTCCTACGAGCAGTACTTC. This codes for CATRASSYEQYF.

In its sample, this clone was seen once. This chain joins TRBV7-8 and TRBJ2-1; 9 bases map to TRBD1. The CDR3 contains 13 residues. From germline, CDR1 is SGHVS and CDR2 FQNEAQ. The V and J ends lost 5 bases and 8 bases, in that order; junction bases with no gene match: 4. The DNA for the CDR3 is TGTGCCAGCAGCAAGGACAGGGGAGATGAGCAGTTCTTC. This encodes CASSKDRGDEQFF.

The chain links TRBV3-1 (or the pseudogene TRBV3-2) to TRBJ1-5; weak D call: TRBD1 (5 bases). V was trimmed by 3 bases and J by 5 bases, leaving 5 bases between them. There are 12 residues in the CDR3. From germline, CDR1 is LGHDT and CDR2 YNNKEL (reference sequence). The CDR3 DNA follows: TGTGCCAGCAGCCACAGGGATCAGCCCCAGCATTTT. Translating it yields CASSHRDQPQHF.

As DNA, the CDR3 is TGTGCCAGCAGCCAAGCCGGAGCGGTCACAGATACGCAGTATTTT. Translating gives CASSQAGAVTDTQYF. The chain links TRBV3-1 (or the pseudogene TRBV3-2) to TRBJ2-3, with D possibly matching TRBD2 (5 bases). This CDR3 comprises 15 residues. Germline V gene lookup returns CDR1 LGHDT and CDR2 YNNKEL (reference sequence). Trimming removed 1 base at V and 2 bases at J, with 10 bases between.

In DNA, the CDR3 is TGTGCCAGTAGTCAAGGTGGGGGCGTCGATGAGCAGTTCTTC. Protein sequence: CASSQGGGVDEQFF. The chain uses TRBV19 and TRBJ2-1, with a tentative D call TRBD1 (6 bases). Trimming removed 5 bases at V and 8 bases at J, with 16 bases between. The CDR3 is 14 residues long. CDR1 and CDR2 (germline): LNHDA, SQIVND (reference sequence).

The genes are TRBV7-3 and TRBJ2-7; 7 bases map to TRBD1. The V and J ends lost 8 bases and 3 bases, in that order; junction bases with no gene match: 13. The CDR3 extends over 15 amino acids. Germline V CDR1 and CDR2: SGHTA, FQGTGA. In DNA form, the CDR3 reads TGTGCCAGCGGCTGGCGACAGGGACCGAACTACGAGCAGTACTTC. This encodes CASGWRQGPNYEQYF.

The chain uses TRBV28 and TRBJ1-2; D call uncertain. Germline V gene lookup returns CDR1 MDHEN and CDR2 SYDVKM. CDR3 size: 13 residues. Trimming removed 5 bases from V and 8 bases from J, with 15 bases in between. CDR3: CASSGRTLRGYTF. DNA for the CDR3: TGTGCCAGCAGTGGGAGGACCCTAAGGGGCTACACCTTC.